The 26 T cell receptor beta chains presented below share a single source sample, sequenced in a study of T cells in Graves' hyperthyroidism and ophthalmopathy. The source material, RNA transcripts, was used to amplify TCR beta CDR3 regions. RT-PCR in the first round (using the HTBI primer set) targeted the TCR CDR3. TCRdb ran MiXCR on the multiplex PCR reads and lists one entry per CDR3 protein. Of 550,000 to 700,000 distinct CDR3 sequences listed, 40% to 55% were seen once; the top ten hold under 20%. The sample taken for sequencing was peripheral blood or thyroid tissue (not recorded which). The receptors come from an adult woman with Graves' disease, either hyperthyroidism or ophthalmopathy (not recorded which).

CDR3 DNA: TGTGCCACACACCCGGCTCAAGGAGAGACCCAGTACTTC. Translated: CATHPAQGETQYF. The chain employs TRBV10-3 and TRBJ2-5, with D uncertain. The CDR3 extends over 13 amino acids. Germline V lookup: CDR1 ENHRY, CDR2 SYGVKD. The V end was cut by 10 bases, the J end by 4 bases, with 16 bases between.

This clonotype was detected many times. The chain employs TRBV7-2 and TRBJ1-6; D is ambiguous. Looked up from germline, CDR1 is SGHTA and CDR2 is FQGNSA. CDR3 length equals 13 residues. V was cut by 2 bases and J by 8 bases, with 7 bases left in between. Here the CDR3 DNA reads TGTGCCAGCAGCTTAAGGTGGGATTCACCCCTCCACTTT. Protein sequence: CASSLRWDSPLHF.

Only a few counts were recorded for this clonotype. J is TRBJ1-1 and V is TRBV28, with 9 bases fitting TRBD1. Trimming took 9 bases from V and 3 from J; bases not matched to a gene: 11. This CDR3 has 15 residues. Germline CDR1 and CDR2: MDHEN and SYDVKM. CDR3 sequence reads: CASSTGGIWDTEAFF. The CDR3 DNA sequence: TGTGCCAGTAGTACAGGGGGCATTTGGGACACTGAAGCTTTCTTT.

This sequence joins TRBV7-3 and TRBJ1-1; 7 bases agree with TRBD1. Trimming cost V 9 bases and J 3 bases; bases outside gene matches: 13. Germline values: CDR1 SGHTA, CDR2 FQGTGA. This CDR3 is built from 15 residues. This chain's CDR3 is CASNPTGFSYTEAFF. CDR3 DNA: TGTGCCAGTAACCCGACAGGGTTCTCGTACACTGAAGCTTTCTTT.

The V gene is TRBV20-1, the J gene TRBJ2-7; D perhaps matches TRBD1 (5 bases). Germline loops: CDR1 DFQATT, CDR2 SNEGSKA (reference sequence). The CDR3 is 12 residues long. With 6 bases removed from V and 2 bases from J, the gap between germline ends came to 11 bases. The CDR3 DNA reads TGCAGTGCCAGGGAACAAACCTACGAGCAGTACTTC. As protein: CSAREQTYEQYF.

In its sample, this clonotype was seen many times. The V and J genes are TRBV6-6 and TRBJ2-7; possibly TRBD2 for D (5 bases). This CDR3 has 14 amino acids. V gave up 2 bases and J gave up 2 bases, with 10 bases separating them. CDR1 MNHNY and CDR2 SVGAGI come from the germline V gene (reference sequence). In nucleotides, the CDR3 is TGTGCCAGCAGTTACGCGGGTCAGGCCTACGAGCAGTACTTC. It yields the protein CASSYAGQAYEQYF.

This clonotype was found many times. The rearrangement uses TRBV29-1 and TRBJ1-2; weak D call: TRBD1 (6 bases). Trimming left V 0 bases short and J 4 bases short, with 9 bases between. This CDR3 has 13 amino acids. Germline assignment: CDR1 SQVTM and CDR2 ANQGSEA. The CDR3 reads CSVEDPGAYGYTF. DNA of the CDR3: TGCAGCGTTGAAGATCCGGGGGCCTATGGCTACACCTTC. Combining the CDR3 with reference TRBV29-1 and TRBJ1-2 gives the whole variable domain SAVISQKPSRDICQRGTSLTIQCQVDSQVTMMFWYRQQPGQSLTLIATANQGSEATYESGFVIDKFPISRPNLTFSTLTVSNMSPEDSSIYLCSVEDPGAYGYTFGSGTRLTVV.

The chain employs TRBV4-2 and TRBJ1-2, with D uncertain. This CDR3 is 15 amino acids long. Trimming cost V 3 bases and J 8 bases, with 19 bases left between them. Germline V CDR1 and CDR2: LGHNA, YNFKEQ. Here the CDR3 reads CASSHERQRMEGYTF. For the CDR3, the DNA is TGTGCCAGCAGCCACGAGAGGCAGAGGATGGAAGGCTACACCTTC.

The V and J genes are TRBV3-1 and TRBJ1-1; D is uncertain. The CDR3 runs 18 residues. Germline V gives CDR1 LGHDT, CDR2 YNNKEL (reference sequence). V was pared by 3 bases and J by 0 bases, with 20 bases between. CDR3 sequence reads: CASSHVEGPTHMNTEAFF. The CDR3 DNA reads as TGTGCCAGCAGCCACGTCGAGGGCCCAACTCACATGAACACTGAAGCTTTCTTT.

This sequence joins TRBV30 and TRBJ1-5, with 9 bases identical to TRBD1. Unmatched junction bases numbered 5, after V lost 5 bases and J lost 6 bases. The V gene's germline CDR1 is GTSNPN and CDR2 SVGIG (reference sequence). CDR3 length: 13 amino acids. CDR3: CAWATGGLQPQHF. CDR3 DNA: TGTGCCTGGGCAACAGGGGGCCTTCAGCCCCAGCATTTT.

This clonotype was observed at least ten times. The chain is built from TRBV7-2 and TRBJ1-4, with D perhaps TRBD1 (5 bases). In germline, CDR1 is SGHTA, CDR2 FQGNSA. This CDR3 spans 13 amino acids. V lost 2 bases and J lost 8, with 9 bases in between. The CDR3 reads CASSLQGEEKLFF. The CDR3 DNA reads as TGTGCCAGCAGCTTACAGGGCGAAGAAAAACTGTTTTTT.

This clonotype was observed a few times. The chain employs TRBV20-1 and TRBJ1-2, with no clear D. V was trimmed by 6 bases and J by 8 bases, leaving 16 bases between them. This CDR3 spans 12 amino acids. Germline values: CDR1 DFQATT, CDR2 SNEGSKA (reference sequence). CDR3 in amino acids: CSASSDPQGYTF. The CDR3 DNA reads TGCAGTGCCAGCAGCGACCCCCAGGGCTACACCTTC.

CDR3: CASSSRQETQHF. The CDR3 DNA reads TGTGCCAGCAGCTCCCGCCAAGAGACCCAGCATTTT. The chain has TRBV5-8 and TRBJ1-5; D is undetermined. The CDR3 covers 12 residues. The V and J ends lost 3 bases and 11 bases respectively, with 12 bases between them. Per germline, CDR1 SGHTS and CDR2 YDEGEE.

This clonotype has at least ten counts. The chain has TRBV4-1 and TRBJ1-2; possible D gene TRBD1, 6 bases. V lost 1 base and J 4 bases, leaving 16 bases between the germline ends. The CDR3 spans 16 residues. Germline assignment: CDR1 MGHRA and CDR2 YSYEKL. The CDR3 loop is CASSQGRVKGVYGYTF. Here the CDR3 DNA reads TGCGCCAGCAGCCAAGGACGGGTAAAGGGGGTCTATGGCTACACCTTC.

This clonotype has at least ten counts. This chain's CDR3 is CASSERTAGQPQHF. DNA for the CDR3: TGTGCCAGCAGTGAACGGACAGCAGGTCAGCCCCAGCATTTT. The chain recombines TRBV27 with TRBJ1-5; possible D gene TRBD1, 6 bases. Per germline, CDR1 MNHEY and CDR2 SMNVEV (reference sequence). Trimming stripped 5 bases from V and 6 bases from J, with 14 bases between. The CDR3 spans 14 residues.

The sample holds a few counts of this clonotype. The chain is built from TRBV9 and TRBJ1-1, with D hard to call. The germline V and J ends were trimmed by 0 bases and 1 base, with 10 bases remaining between them. The CDR3 contains 15 residues. The germline V gene has CDR1 SGDLS and CDR2 YYNGEE. The CDR3 DNA follows: TGTGCCAGCAGCGTAGGGCCAGGCCGGAACACTGAAGCTTTCTTT. Protein: CASSVGPGRNTEAFF.

The sample holds many counts of this clonotype. V gene TRBV5-1 combines with J gene TRBJ2-5; 10 bases match TRBD1. The length of the CDR3 is 16 residues. Losses at the gene ends were 4 bases for V and 5 bases for J; bases not matched to a gene: 11. Germline CDR1 and CDR2: SGHRS and YFSETQ. In nucleotides, the CDR3 is TGCGCCAGCAGCAGGGACAGGGGACTCGGAGGCGAGACCCAGTACTTC. It is translated as CASSRDRGLGGETQYF.

This clonotype was recorded at least ten times. The V gene is TRBV30, the J gene TRBJ1-1; no reliable D call. This CDR3 spans 10 amino acids. Trimming cost V 5 bases and J 12 bases, with 13 bases left between them. Germline V gene lookup returns CDR1 GTSNPN and CDR2 SVGIG (reference sequence). CDR3 sequence: CAWAQIWTFF. The CDR3 DNA reads TGTGCCTGGGCCCAGATTTGGACTTTCTTT. The whole variable domain, filled in from reference TRBV30 and TRBJ1-1, reads SQTIHQWPATLVQPVGSPLSLECTVEGTSNPNLYWYRQAAGRGLQLLFYSVGIGQISSEVPQNLSASRPQDRQFILSSKKLLLSDSGFYLCAWAQIWTFFGQGTRLTVV.

A remark on this clonotype: One end of the junction does not line up with germline, which may come from a read error. This chain connects TRBV7-9 to TRBJ1-1; D gene ambiguous. This CDR3 is 14 amino acids long. CDR1 and CDR2 (germline): SEHNR, FQNEAQ (reference sequence). CDR3 amino acids: CASSKGRQDTEAFF. CDR3 bases: TGCGCCAGCAGCAAAGGGCGGCAGGACACTGAAGCTTTCTTT.

The V gene is TRBV20-1, the J gene TRBJ1-5; 7 bases are shared with TRBD1. Germline lookup yields CDR1 DFQATT and CDR2 SNEGSKA (reference sequence). Trimming took 5 bases from V and 5 from J; bases not matched to a gene: 12. The CDR3 covers 15 residues. As DNA, the CDR3 is TGCAGTGCTTCACAGGGGATCTGGTCGCATCAGCCCCAGCATTTT. Amino acids: CSASQGIWSHQPQHF.

The gene calls are TRBV12-3 or TRBV12-4 and TRBJ1-2, with a tentative D call TRBD1 (6 bases). V was pared by 6 bases and J by 8 bases, with 25 bases between. This CDR3 spans 16 amino acids. DNA of the CDR3: TGTGCCAGCAGCCCTACTGGACAGTCCATATTCGAGGGCTACACCTTC. It yields the protein CASSPTGQSIFEGYTF.

This clonotype was seen many times. CDR3 in amino acids: CASSEAVGENQPQHF. CDR3 nucleotides: TGTGCCAGCAGTGAAGCAGTGGGAGAGAATCAGCCCCAGCATTTT. The chain is built from TRBV6-1 and TRBJ1-5, with unresolved D. CDR3 length: 15 residues. Trimming removed 0 bases at V and 4 bases at J, with 10 bases between. CDR1 is MNHNS, CDR2 SASEGT, per germline.

This clonotype was observed a few times. The chain combines TRBV7-2 with TRBJ2-3; either TRBD1 or TRBD2 may fit D (7 bases each). Trimming removed 5 bases at V and 6 bases at J, with 15 bases between. The CDR3 loop spans 14 amino acids. The germline gives CDR1 SGHTA, CDR2 FQGNSA. This chain's CDR3 is CASSADREGDTQYF. The CDR3 bases are TGTGCCAGCAGCGCAGACAGGGAGGGGGATACGCAGTATTTT.

The sample holds many counts of this clonotype. The chain joins TRBV2 to TRBJ2-5; possible D gene TRBD1, 5 bases. V lost 8 bases and J 4 bases, leaving 14 bases between the germline ends. CDR3 length equals 13 residues. Germline CDR1 and CDR2: SNHLY and FYNNEI. CDR3 bases: TGTGCCAGCGCCCCAGGGTGGCGAGAGACCCAGTACTTC. This encodes CASAPGWRETQYF. The full variable domain, with the rest looked up from reference TRBV2 and TRBJ2-5, is EPEVTQTPSHQVTQMGQEVILRCVPISNHLYFYWYRQILGQKVEFLVSFYNNEISEKSEIFDDQFSVERPDGSNFTLKIRSTKLEDSAMYFCASAPGWRETQYFGPGTRLLVL.

This clonotype was recorded at least ten times. The chain carries TRBV29-1 and TRBJ2-5, with D possibly being TRBD1 (5 bases). Germline CDR1 and CDR2: SQVTM and ANQGSEA. The CDR3 is 16 amino acids. V dropped 0 bases and J dropped 1 base, with 15 bases sitting between them. CDR3 amino acids: CSVEDRGASTQETQYF. For the CDR3, the DNA is TGCAGCGTTGAAGATCGTGGGGCCAGCACCCAAGAGACCCAGTACTTC.

The chain links TRBV9 to TRBJ1-3; D gene uncertain. V was shortened by 4 bases and J by 1 base, with 12 bases between the two germline ends. In germline, CDR1 is SGDLS, CDR2 YYNGEE. The CDR3 runs to 15 residues. This chain's CDR3 is CASSQFPRSGNTIYF. CDR3 DNA: TGTGCCAGCAGCCAATTCCCCCGGTCTGGAAACACCATATATTTT.